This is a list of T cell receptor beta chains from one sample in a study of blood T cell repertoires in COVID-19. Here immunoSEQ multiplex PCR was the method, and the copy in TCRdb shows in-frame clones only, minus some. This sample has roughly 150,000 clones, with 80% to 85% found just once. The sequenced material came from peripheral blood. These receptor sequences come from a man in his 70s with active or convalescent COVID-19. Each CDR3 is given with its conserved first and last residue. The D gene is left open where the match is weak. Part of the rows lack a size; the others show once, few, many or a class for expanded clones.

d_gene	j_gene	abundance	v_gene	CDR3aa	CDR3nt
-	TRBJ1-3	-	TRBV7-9	CASSPRPRRNTIYF	TGTGCCAGCAGCCCTAGGCCCCGAAGGAACACCATATATTTT
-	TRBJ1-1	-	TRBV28	CASSLSIEQAFF	TGTGCCAGCAGTTTGTCGATAGAGCAAGCTTTCTTT
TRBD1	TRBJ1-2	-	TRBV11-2	CASSSPRGTGFVYGYTF	TGTGCCAGCAGCTCACCCCGCGGGACAGGGTTTGTTTATGGCTACACCTTC
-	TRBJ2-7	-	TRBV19	CASSYGGGQPYEQYF	TGTGCCAGTAGTTACGGCGGTGGTCAGCCTTACGAGCAGTACTTC
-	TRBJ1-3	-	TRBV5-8	CASSFTGHSGNTIYF	TGTGCCAGCAGCTTCACAGGGCACTCTGGAAACACCATATATTTT
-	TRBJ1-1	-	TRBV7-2	CASSSADTKTTEAFF	TGTGCCAGCAGCTCCGCGGACACAAAGACGACTGAAGCTTTCTTT
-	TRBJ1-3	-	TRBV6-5	CASIYPDSNWGTIYF	TGTGCCAGCATATATCCGGACAGCAATTGGGGCACCATATATTTT
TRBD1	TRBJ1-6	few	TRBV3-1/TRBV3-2	CASSRQTGFHSPLHF	TGTGCCAGCAGCCGACAGACAGGGTTTCATTCACCCCTCCACTTT
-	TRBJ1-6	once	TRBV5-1	CASRLRDYYNSPLHF	TGCGCCAGCAGACTGCGGGATTATTATAATTCACCCCTCCACTTT
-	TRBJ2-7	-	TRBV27	CASSLRVARSYEQYF	TGTGCCAGCAGTCTGCGGGTTGCCCGCTCCTACGAGCAGTACTTC
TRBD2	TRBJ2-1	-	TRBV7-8	CASSSAGGVGEQFF	TGTGCCAGCAGCTCGGCGGGGGGAGTGGGGGAGCAGTTCTTC
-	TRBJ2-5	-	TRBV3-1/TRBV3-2	CASSQEIDRGTQETQYF	TGTGCCAGCAGCCAAGAGATTGATAGGGGGACGCAAGAGACCCAGTACTTC
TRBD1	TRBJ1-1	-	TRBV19	CASSLPGGQRTEAFF	TGTGCCAGTAGCCTTCCAGGGGGGCAGCGGACTGAAGCTTTCTTT
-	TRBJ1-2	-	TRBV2	CASDKEQGGYGYTF	TGTGCCAGCGATAAAGAACAGGGCGGGTATGGCTACACCTTC
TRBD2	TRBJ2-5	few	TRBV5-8	CASSFIAGKVETQYF	TGTGCCAGCAGCTTCATAGCGGGTAAAGTGGAGACCCAGTACTTC
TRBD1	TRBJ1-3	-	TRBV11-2	CASSQSVGQGRNTIYF	TGTGCCAGCAGCCAAAGCGTGGGACAGGGAAGAAACACCATATATTTT
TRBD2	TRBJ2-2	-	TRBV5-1	CASSELAGHTGELFF	TGCGCCAGCAGCGAACTAGCGGGACACACCGGGGAGCTGTTTTTT
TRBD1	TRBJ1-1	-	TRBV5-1	CASSLGSGQGRAFF	TGCGCCAGCAGCTTGGGATCGGGACAGGGCCGAGCTTTCTTT
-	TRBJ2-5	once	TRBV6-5	CASRRPTSQETQYF	TGTGCCAGCCGTCGCCCGACATCACAAGAGACCCAGTACTTC
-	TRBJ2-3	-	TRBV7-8	CASSYDSNTDTQYF	TGTGCCAGCAGCTACGACAGCAACACAGATACGCAGTATTTT
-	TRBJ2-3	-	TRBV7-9	CASSLAASTDTQYF	TGTGCCAGCAGCTTAGCGGCTAGCACAGATACGCAGTATTTT
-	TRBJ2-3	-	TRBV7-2	CASSRQGTDTQYF	TGTGCCAGCAGCAGACAGGGCACAGATACGCAGTATTTT
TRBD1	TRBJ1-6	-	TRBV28	CASSSPGQGNSPLHF	TGTGCCAGCAGTTCCCCCGGACAGGGAAATTCACCCCTCCACTTT
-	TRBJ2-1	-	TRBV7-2	CASSPSLAGEQFF	TGTGCCAGCAGCCCCTCTTTAGCCGGTGAGCAGTTCTTC
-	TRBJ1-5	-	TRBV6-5	CASSKREVDQPQHF	TGTGCCAGCAGTAAAAGGGAGGTTGATCAGCCCCAGCATTTT